A single sample gave rise to the 30 T cell receptor beta chains below, sequenced in a study of cytomegalovirus exposure and HLA in healthy donors. PCR employed 60 Vbeta and 13 Jbeta primers. Assay used: immunoSEQ multiplex PCR; TCRdb lists only in-frame clones, some missing. The table shows tens of thousands of clones, with almost 85% occurring only once. Sequenced: PBMCs. The receptors were sampled from a man younger than 35 in good health and CMV-seronegative.

DNA of the CDR3: TGTGCCAGCAGGTTTCAGGAGGCGTATGGCTACACCTTC. Its translation is CASRFQEAYGYTF. V usage is TRBV28 and J usage is TRBJ1-2; D is undetermined. The CDR3 sequence is 13 residues long. Germline-derived CDR1 and CDR2 are MDHEN and SYDVKM. V was shortened by 6 bases and J by 5 bases, with 13 bases between the two germline ends.

The rearrangement uses TRBV5-1 and TRBJ2-7; TRBD2 matches 7 bases. The junction had 3 bases not matched to a gene; V was cut back by 0 bases and J by 6 bases. The CDR3 is made up of 13 amino acids. Germline V gene data show CDR1 as SGHRS and CDR2 as YFSETQ. The CDR3 reads CASSLAGGVEQYF. The CDR3 DNA is TGCGCCAGCAGCTTGGCTGGGGGGGTCGAGCAGTACTTC.

This clone appeared a single time. The chain has TRBV6-4 and TRBJ2-1, with TRBD2 as a possible D gene (5 bases). V was clipped by 3 bases and J by 11 bases, with 17 bases between them. The CDR3 loop spans 14 amino acids. CDR1 and CDR2 (germline): MRHNA, SNTAGT. Written as DNA, the CDR3 is TGTGCCAGCAGTGAGAAGTTGGACTTAATAAAGCAGTTCTTC. Translating it yields CASSEKLDLIKQFF.

The chain joins TRBV19 to TRBJ1-5; D is unresolved. The CDR3 length is 14 residues. From germline, CDR1 is LNHDA and CDR2 SQIVND (reference sequence). Trimming pared 7 bases from V and 5 bases from J, leaving 15 bases between. DNA for the CDR3: TGTGCCAGTACCGGCCGGGGTTATGATCAGCCCCAGCATTTT. Encoded protein: CASTGRGYDQPQHF.

The gene calls are TRBV4-1 and TRBJ1-1, with D unresolved. Trimming stripped 1 base from V and 1 base from J, with 4 bases between. Germline V gives CDR1 MGHRA, CDR2 YSYEKL. This CDR3 is built from 13 residues. The CDR3 reads CASSQVANTEAFF. In DNA, the CDR3 is TGCGCCAGCAGCCAAGTGGCGAACACTGAAGCTTTCTTT.

This clone was picked up one time. This chain links TRBV6-4 with TRBJ2-6, with a possible D match to TRBD1 (5 bases). The V gene lost 0 bases and the J gene lost 1 base, with 13 bases spanning the gap. The CDR3 totals 18 residues. CDR1 and CDR2 (germline): MRHNA, SNTAGT. The CDR3 coding sequence is TGTGCCAGCAGTGACTCGATTTGGGGCCTTTCTGGGGCCAACGTCCTGACTTTC. Translation gives CASSDSIWGLSGANVLTF.

This chain connects TRBV5-1 to TRBJ2-7, with a tentative D call TRBD2 (6 bases). The CDR3 contains 15 residues. CDR1 is SGHRS and CDR2 is YFSETQ in the germline V gene. The V and J ends lost 0 bases and 2 bases respectively, with 12 bases between them. The CDR3 loop is CASSLVGGDTYEQYF. The CDR3 region has the DNA TGCGCCAGCAGCTTGGTTGGCGGGGATACCTACGAGCAGTACTTC.

The CDR3 region has the DNA TGTGCCAGCAGATATTCAGGGGGCTTGGCTAACTATGGCTACACCTTC. Its protein product is CASRYSGGLANYGYTF. The gene calls are TRBV28 and TRBJ1-2; 8 positions agree with TRBD1. The CDR3 is made up of 16 amino acids. The V segment lost 6 bases and the J segment 0 bases; nucleotides outside the gene matches: 9. The germline CDR1 and CDR2 sequences are MDHEN and SYDVKM.

This chain joins TRBV2 and TRBJ2-2; the D gene is possibly TRBD2 (6 bases). Germline V gene sequence: CDR1 SNHLY, CDR2 FYNNEI. This CDR3 comprises 13 residues. V lost 3 bases and J lost 8, with 10 bases in between. CDR3 region: CASSEIREGELFF. CDR3 in DNA: TGTGCCAGCAGTGAGATTCGGGAGGGGGAGCTGTTTTTT.

The chain combines TRBV6-5 with TRBJ2-7; 9 nucleotides align to TRBD1. From germline, CDR1 is MNHEY and CDR2 SVGAGI. V shed 2 bases, J shed 5 bases, and the junction held 10 bases outside the gene matches. This CDR3 is built from 16 residues. The CDR3 DNA sequence: TGTGCCAGCAGTTACGTCCGGAGGGGACAGGGCAACGAGCAGTACTTC. The encoded protein is CASSYVRRGQGNEQYF.

The chain uses TRBV20-1 and TRBJ1-2, with a possible D match to TRBD1 (5 bases). The CDR3 consists of 11 residues. Germline CDR1 is DFQATT and CDR2 is SNEGSKA (reference sequence). With 7 bases removed from V and 7 bases from J, the gap between germline ends came to 13 bases. The DNA for the CDR3 is TGCAGTGTCCAGGGTCTAAGTGGCTACACCTTC. This encodes CSVQGLSGYTF.

The chain uses TRBV6-1 and TRBJ1-3, with TRBD1 identical over 7 bases. The CDR3 consists of 14 residues. From germline, CDR1 is MNHNS and CDR2 SASEGT. The J segment lost 4 bases and the V segment lost 6 bases, leaving 6 bases of the junction unmatched. DNA for the CDR3: TGTGCCAGCAGGCAACCGGGACAGGGAAACACCATATATTTT. Its translation is CASRQPGQGNTIYF.

This rearrangement joins TRBV28 to TRBJ2-2; 8 nucleotides agree with TRBD1. Per the germline V gene, CDR1 is MDHEN and CDR2 is SYDVKM. This CDR3 is built from 15 residues. V shed 4 bases, J shed 2 bases, and the junction held 3 bases outside the gene matches. As DNA, the CDR3 is TGTGCCAGCAGTTGGGACAGGCGTAACACCGGGGAGCTGTTTTTT. Its translation is CASSWDRRNTGELFF.

In DNA, the CDR3 is TGTGCCAGCAGCTTATTAGGAGGGATGCGACCGTCGAACACTGAAGCTTTCTTT. Protein: CASSLLGGMRPSNTEAFF. V usage is TRBV7-3 and J usage is TRBJ1-1; D is unclear. The CDR3 is made up of 18 amino acids. Between the trimmed V and J ends, which lost 2 bases and 1 base, there was a span of 20 bases. Germline-derived CDR1 and CDR2 are SGHTA and FQGTGA.

The chain recombines TRBV5-6 with TRBJ2-3; 7 bases are shared with TRBD2. Trimming cost V 3 bases and J 6 bases; bases outside gene matches: 7. Germline-derived CDR1 and CDR2 are SGHDT and YYEEEE. The CDR3 has 14 amino acids. The CDR3 reads CASSSQGREDTQYF. CDR3 DNA sequence: TGTGCCAGCAGCTCCCAAGGGAGGGAGGATACGCAGTATTTT.

This sequence joins TRBV21-1 and TRBJ2-7; the table's D gene call, TRBD2, was not cross checked with the DNA. TRBV21-1 is noted as a pseudogene. The CDR3 spans 16 residues. CDR3 coding DNA: TGTGCCAGCAGCACATCGGGACTAGCGGGAATCTACGAGCAGTACTTC. This translates into CASSTSGLAGIYEQYF.

The chain has TRBV4-3 and TRBJ1-1; tentatively, D is TRBD1 (5 bases). Germline loops: CDR1 LGHNA, CDR2 YSLEER. V was shortened by 4 bases and J by 5 bases, with 17 bases between the two germline ends. The CDR3 totals 15 residues. CDR3 residues: CASSPGTLRGTEAFF. Written as DNA, the CDR3 is TGCGCCAGCAGCCCCGGGACTCTGAGAGGGACTGAAGCTTTCTTT.

V gene TRBV15 combines with J gene TRBJ2-3; D ambiguous. The CDR3 has 15 amino acids. Germline V CDR1 and CDR2: LNHNV, YYDKDF (reference sequence). V was clipped by 0 bases and J by 6 bases, with 13 bases between them. CDR3: CATSRDLRNMDTQYF. In nucleotides, the CDR3 is TGTGCCACCAGCAGAGATTTGCGAAATATGGATACGCAGTATTTT.

The rearrangement joins TRBV28 to TRBJ1-1, with 7 bases that match TRBD1. Germline CDR1 is MDHEN and CDR2 is SYDVKM. The CDR3 runs to 15 residues. J lost 0 bases, V lost 7 bases, and 8 bases had no gene match. This chain's CDR3 is CASKTGSAMNTEAFF. The CDR3 DNA reads as TGTGCCAGCAAGACAGGGTCGGCTATGAACACTGAAGCTTTCTTT.

This CDR3 reads CASSLGGASGNTIYF. The DNA for the CDR3 is TGTGCCAGCAGCTTGGGAGGAGCCTCTGGAAACACCATATATTTT. The chain joins TRBV5-5 to TRBJ1-3, with D unresolved. This CDR3 contains 15 residues. The V end lost 0 bases, the J end lost 0 bases, and 7 bases lay between the germline ends. Germline assignment: CDR1 SGHKS and CDR2 YYEKEE (reference sequence).

This clone was counted once. The CDR3 is CAWRGQEGQPQHF. The DNA of the CDR3 is TGTGCCTGGCGCGGACAGGAGGGTCAGCCCCAGCATTTT. The chain combines TRBV30 with TRBJ1-5; 7 nucleotides align to TRBD1. V shed 5 bases, J shed 6 bases, and the junction held 7 bases outside the gene matches. The CDR3 extends over 13 amino acids. CDR1 and CDR2 from the germline V gene are GTSNPN and SVGIG (reference sequence).

This chain joins TRBV6-5 and TRBJ1-2, with D unresolved. Trimming removed 0 bases at V and 4 bases at J, with 9 bases between. The CDR3 consists of 14 residues. The germline V gene has CDR1 MNHEY and CDR2 SVGAGI. CDR3 amino acids: CASSYSQAPYGYTF. The CDR3 coding sequence is TGTGCCAGCAGTTACTCCCAGGCCCCCTATGGCTACACCTTC.

For the CDR3, the DNA is TGTGCCAGCAGCCCAGAGGATTTATCACTGTTTTTT. Amino acids: CASSPEDLSLFF. The chain joins TRBV6-5 to TRBJ1-4; D gene ambiguous. Germline V CDR1 and CDR2: MNHEY, SVGAGI. The V and J ends lost 6 bases and 13 bases respectively, with 15 bases between them. This CDR3 has 12 amino acids.

The chain recombines TRBV2 with TRBJ2-7; 8 bases fit TRBD1. V lost 6 bases and J lost 3; bases outside the gene matches: 7. The CDR3 runs 14 residues. Germline V gene data show CDR1 as SNHLY and CDR2 as FYNNEI. The CDR3 protein is CASRRQGTDYEQYF. CDR3 DNA sequence: TGTGCCAGCAGGAGACAGGGGACAGACTACGAGCAGTACTTC.

This sequence joins TRBV10-3 and TRBJ1-1; the match to TRBD1 covers 10 bases. The CDR3 loop spans 14 amino acids. V lost 5 bases and J lost 1; bases outside the gene matches: 1. Germline assignment: CDR1 ENHRY and CDR2 SYGVKD. The CDR3 spells CAISWDRGNTEAFF. In DNA form, the CDR3 reads TGTGCCATCAGTTGGGACAGGGGGAACACTGAAGCTTTCTTT.

The rearrangement uses TRBV10-2 and TRBJ1-4; D gene uncertain. The germline V and J ends were trimmed by 0 bases and 7 bases, with 12 bases remaining between them. This CDR3 region has 15 residues. The germline gives CDR1 WSHSY, CDR2 SAAADI. CDR3: CASSESVPAVEKLFF. The DNA for the CDR3 is TGCGCCAGCAGTGAGTCGGTTCCGGCGGTTGAAAAACTGTTTTTT.

This chain links TRBV25-1 with TRBJ2-7, with 8 bases fitting TRBD2. CDR1 is MGHDK and CDR2 is SYGVNS in the germline V gene. This CDR3 contains 14 residues. V shed 6 bases, J shed 2 bases, and the junction held 6 bases outside the gene matches. For the CDR3, the DNA is TGTGCCAGCAGCTTAGCGGGGTGGGCCTACGAGCAGTACTTC. This encodes CASSLAGWAYEQYF.

The J gene is TRBJ1-2, the V gene TRBV5-8; D is uncertain. Per the germline V gene, CDR1 is SGHTS and CDR2 is YDEGEE. The CDR3 length is 16 residues. The germline V and J ends were trimmed by 0 bases and 5 bases, with 17 bases remaining between them. Here the CDR3 DNA reads TGTGCCAGCAGCTTGGCCATGGGAGTATCAAGATATGGCTACACCTTC. This gives the protein CASSLAMGVSRYGYTF.

This clone came up a few times. The chain uses TRBV7-3 and TRBJ2-7; TRBD2 is a possible D gene (5 bases). The CDR3 has 13 residues. Trimming removed 1 base from V and 6 bases from J, with 10 bases in between. From germline, CDR1 is SGHTA and CDR2 FQGTGA. The CDR3 loop is CASSLISGSEQYF. CDR3 in DNA: TGTGCCAGCAGCTTAATTTCGGGGTCCGAGCAGTACTTC.

This chain joins TRBV5-4 and TRBJ2-2; a possible D gene is TRBD1 (6 bases). The germline CDR1 and CDR2 sequences are SGHNT and YYREEE (reference sequence). The CDR3 spans 17 residues. Trimming removed 4 bases at V and 2 bases at J, with 18 bases between. The CDR3 is CASSRSDDRPNTGELFF. The DNA for the CDR3 is TGTGCCAGCAGCCGATCGGATGACAGGCCCAACACCGGGGAGCTGTTTTTT.